The sequence of this TCR beta chain was determined in a study of T-cell reconstitution after alpha-beta-depleted transplantation in children. This CDR3 is built from 13 residues. V lost 6 bases to trimming and J lost 5 bases; unmatched junction nucleotides: 6. Preparing the TCRbeta library involved the use of unique molecular identifiers. One entry per CDR3 protein results from TCRdb running MiXCR on the PCR reads. The data show about 440,000 distinct CDR3 sequences, with approximately 41% seen just once and roughly 27% held by the top ten. The material was PBMCs, obtained before TCRalphabeta/CD19-depleted stem cell transplant. The rearrangement links TRBV12-3 or TRBV12-4 to TRBJ1-2; 7 nucleotides match TRBD1. The sequence was obtained from a girl between 2 and 10 years old with aplastic anemia, due to receive a stem cell transplant. The CDR3 spells CASRMGTVYGYTF. As DNA, the CDR3 is TGTGCCAGCAGAATGGGGACAGTATATGGCTACACCTTC.